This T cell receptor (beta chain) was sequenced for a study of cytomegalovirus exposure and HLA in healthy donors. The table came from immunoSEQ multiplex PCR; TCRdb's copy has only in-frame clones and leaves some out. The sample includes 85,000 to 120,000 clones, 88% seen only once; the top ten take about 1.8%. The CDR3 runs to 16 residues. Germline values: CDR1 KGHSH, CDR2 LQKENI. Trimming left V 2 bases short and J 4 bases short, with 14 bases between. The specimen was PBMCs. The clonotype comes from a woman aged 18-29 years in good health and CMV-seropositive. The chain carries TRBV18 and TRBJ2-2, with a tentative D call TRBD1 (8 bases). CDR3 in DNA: TGTGCCAGCTCACCAAGGACAGGGAGGGGCACCGGGGAGCTGTTTTTT. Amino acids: CASSPRTGRGTGELFF.